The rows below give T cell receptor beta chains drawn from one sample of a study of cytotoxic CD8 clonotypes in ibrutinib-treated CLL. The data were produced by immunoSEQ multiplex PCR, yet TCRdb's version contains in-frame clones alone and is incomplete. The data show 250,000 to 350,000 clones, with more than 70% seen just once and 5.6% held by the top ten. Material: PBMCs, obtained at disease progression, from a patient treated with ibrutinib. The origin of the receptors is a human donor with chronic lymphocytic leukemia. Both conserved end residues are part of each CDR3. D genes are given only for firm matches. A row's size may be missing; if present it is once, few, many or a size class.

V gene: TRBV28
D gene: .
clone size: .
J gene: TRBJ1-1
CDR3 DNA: TGTGCCAGCAGTTCATTCTCGGGCACTGAAGCTTTCTTT
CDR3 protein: CASSSFSGTEAFF

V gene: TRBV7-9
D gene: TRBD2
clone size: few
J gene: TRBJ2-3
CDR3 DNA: TGTGCCAGCAGCTTCCCCAGGACTAGCGGGGGGAGCACAGATACGCAGTATTTT
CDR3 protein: CASSFPRTSGGSTDTQYF

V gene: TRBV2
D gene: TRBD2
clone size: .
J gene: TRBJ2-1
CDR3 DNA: TGTGCCAGCAGTGAACCCGGACTAGTCCTCAATGAGCAGTTCTTC
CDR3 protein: CASSEPGLVLNEQFF

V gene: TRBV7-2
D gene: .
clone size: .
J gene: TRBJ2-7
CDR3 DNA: TGTGCCAGCAGCCTAGCGTACAGTTCCTACGAGCAGTACTTC
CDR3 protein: CASSLAYSSYEQYF

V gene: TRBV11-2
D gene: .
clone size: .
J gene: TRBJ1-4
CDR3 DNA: TGTGCCAGCAGCAACGGTCTACGGGGAGTTCCTAATGAAAAACTGTTTTTT
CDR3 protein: CASSNGLRGVPNEKLFF

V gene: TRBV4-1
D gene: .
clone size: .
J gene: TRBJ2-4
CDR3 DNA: TGCGCCAGCAGCCAAGGGAGCCCCGTTCAGTACTTC
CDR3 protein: CASSQGSPVQYF

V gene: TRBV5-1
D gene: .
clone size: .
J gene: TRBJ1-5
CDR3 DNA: TGCGCCAGCAGCTTGGACGGGGGGCGTGTTCAGCCCCAGCATTTT
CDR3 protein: CASSLDGGRVQPQHF

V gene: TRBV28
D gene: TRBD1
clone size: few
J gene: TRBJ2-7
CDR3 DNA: TGTGCCAGAAGGGGGCGACGGTCCACCTACGAGCAGTACTTC
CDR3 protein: CARRGRRSTYEQYF

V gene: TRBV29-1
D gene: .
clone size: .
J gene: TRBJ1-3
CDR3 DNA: TGCAGCGTTGAAGATACAGGGCCTGGAAACACCATATATTTT
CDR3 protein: CSVEDTGPGNTIYF

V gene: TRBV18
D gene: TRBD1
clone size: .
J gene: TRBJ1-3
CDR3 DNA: TGTGCCAGCTCCCCCGGACAGGGTGACACCATATATTTT
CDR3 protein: CASSPGQGDTIYF

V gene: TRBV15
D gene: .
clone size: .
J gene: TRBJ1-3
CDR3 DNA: TGTGCCACCAGCAGAGATTATATTCCTGGAAACACCATATATTTT
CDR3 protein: CATSRDYIPGNTIYF

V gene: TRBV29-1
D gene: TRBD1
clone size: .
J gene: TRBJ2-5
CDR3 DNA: TGCAGCGTTGAAGACTGGGACAGGGATACGGAAGAGACCCAGTACTTC
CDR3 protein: CSVEDWDRDTEETQYF

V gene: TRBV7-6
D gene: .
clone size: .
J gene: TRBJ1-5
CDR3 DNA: TGTGCCAGCAGCCGGGGCACCCTGCGAGTCCAGCCCCAGCATTTT
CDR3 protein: CASSRGTLRVQPQHF

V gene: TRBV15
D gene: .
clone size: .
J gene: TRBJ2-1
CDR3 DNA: TGTGCCACCAGCAGAGGGGGATGGCTTGGGGGCCACTACAATGAGCAGTTCTTC
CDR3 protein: CATSRGGWLGGHYNEQFF

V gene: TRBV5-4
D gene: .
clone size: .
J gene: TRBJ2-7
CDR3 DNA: TGTGCCAGCAGCTTGAACAAGCGCTCCTACGAGCAGTACTTC
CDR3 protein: CASSLNKRSYEQYF

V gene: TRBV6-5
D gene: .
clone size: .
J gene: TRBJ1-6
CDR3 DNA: TGTGCCAGCAGTTACCCAAATTCACCCCTCCACTTT
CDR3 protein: CASSYPNSPLHF

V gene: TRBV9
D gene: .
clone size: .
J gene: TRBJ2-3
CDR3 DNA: TGTGCCAGCAGCGTACAAGGGAGCAGCGATACGCAGTATTTT
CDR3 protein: CASSVQGSSDTQYF

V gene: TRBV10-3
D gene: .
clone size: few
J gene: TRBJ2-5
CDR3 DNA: TGTGCCATCAGTGCCAAGGACGGCACGACTCACCAAGAGACCCAGTACTTC
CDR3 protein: CAISAKDGTTHQETQYF